This T cell receptor (beta chain) was found in a study of blood T cell repertoires in COVID-19. From germline, CDR1 is GTSNPN and CDR2 SVGIG (reference sequence). The CDR3 sequence is 12 residues long. The ends were cut back, 3 bases at V and 4 bases at J, with 10 bases in the middle. Assignments of participants to cohorts depended upon their own reported clinical history. Original processing methods: Counts of nucleated cells, estimated from reference gene primer amplification, were obtained. Measured with immunoSEQ multiplex PCR; TCRdb has only the in-frame clones, and not every one. The V and J calls and clone size come from that table; D and trimming were worked out from the DNA. The sample holds under 350,000 clones, roughly 89% seen once. This clone has only one observation.

V gene TRBV30 combines with J gene TRBJ2-7, with a weak D call TRBD2 (5 bases). This TCR was sampled from a woman aged 55-70 years who had recovered from COVID-19. The sequencing input was PBMCs or T cells enriched from blood (not recorded which). The CDR3 coding sequence is TGTGCCTGGAGCGGGATTGGTTACGAGCAGTACTTC. It codes for CAWSGIGYEQYF.